This entry describes one TCR beta chain. Some clones are missing from TCRdb's copy, which holds only in-frame ones; the method was immunoSEQ multiplex PCR. Of approximately 200,000 clones in the sample, around 83% are singletons; the top ten hold about 1.3%. The data derive from a study of blood T cell repertoires in COVID-19. Germline CDR1 reads SGDLS; CDR2 reads YYNGEE. V lost 3 bases to trimming and J lost 8 bases, with 12 bases between them. The CDR3 is 14 amino acids. This TCR derives from a woman aged 40 to 50 with acute COVID-19. The chain combines TRBV9 with TRBJ1-6; a weak D match, TRBD1 (5 bases). Sequencing was carried out using PBMCs or T cells enriched from blood (not recorded which). CDR3 residues: CASSGAGIHSPLHF. CDR3 in DNA: TGTGCCAGCAGCGGCGCAGGGATTCATTCACCCCTCCACTTT.